A single TCR beta chain is shown here with its context. No antigen is known for it. The sample belongs to a study of T cell responses to AZD1222 COVID-19 vaccine. Overall study findings and caveats: Rises in breadth and depth of Spike-specific TCRs came after two AZD1222 doses. Females outnumbered males among donors, who were mostly white British; clonal diversity was possibly underestimated.

Only in-frame clones appear in the TCRdb table, and some are missing; sequencing was by immunoSEQ multiplex PCR. This table has 90,000 to 120,000 clones, around nine tenths appearing once. There are 16 residues in the CDR3. From germline, CDR1 is SGHNT and CDR2 YENEEA. Trimming cost V 2 bases and J 0 bases, with 12 bases left between them. The material was peripheral blood, obtained 28 days after the second dose of the MenACWY control vaccine. V is TRBV11-3 and J is TRBJ2-3, with no clear D. The clonotype originates from an adult who received the MenACWY meningococcal vaccine as a control. CDR3 region: CASSLIHSASTDTQYF. The DNA for the CDR3 is TGTGCCAGCAGCTTAATTCACAGCGCTAGCACAGATACGCAGTATTTT.